This T cell receptor (beta chain) was identified in a study of neurological immune-mediated disorders. Findings and caveats of the study: There were no CDR3 amino acid sequences shared by expanded clones across subjects, a result suggesting private repertoires in all groups. While HTLV-1-associated myelopathy showed the greatest TCR clonal expansion, multiple sclerosis showed the least, falling below healthy controls.

This clonotype was counted ten times or more. Its antigen is as yet unknown. V lost 5 bases and J 7 bases, leaving 12 bases between the germline ends. Germline V CDR1 and CDR2: SEHNR, FQNEAQ (reference sequence). The CDR3 is 13 amino acids. TCRdb reprocessed the 5' RACE reads via MiXCR and lists one record per CDR3 protein. The data contain about 46,000 distinct CDR3 sequences, about 2% of them singletons. The material sequenced was PBMCs. The receptor's source is a woman aged 40 to 50 with multiple sclerosis. This chain links TRBV7-9 with TRBJ2-1; D uncertain. The DNA of the CDR3 is TGTGCCAGCAGCCCACCCCCCAATAATGAGCAGTTCTTC. Translation gives CASSPPPNNEQFF.